The 15 T cell receptor beta chains below come from one sample, sequenced in a study of shared clonotypes between healthy human individuals (TCRdb year 2020). The library was prepared using the immunoSEQ multiplex PCR assay. TCRdb retrieved this table from immuneACCESS and kept in-frame rearrangements only. Not all clones are present; in checked studies, unresolved V genes account for under half, and no reason is known for the remainder. The sample profile shows about 120,000 clones; 68% of them were found once. The ten largest clones add up to 24% of the sample. The source material was memory CD8+ T cells sorted from blood. In the paper's terms, the cell subset or site label means: CD45RO+ cells pooled with CCR7-negative TemRA cells. All receptors derive from a woman in her 30s in good health.

This chain joins TRBV6-5 and TRBJ2-7; TRBD2 agrees at 10 bases. CDR1 and CDR2 (germline): MNHEY, SVGAGI. V shed 4 bases, J shed 4 bases, and the junction held 10 bases outside the gene matches. The CDR3 is made up of 16 amino acids. CDR3 residues: CASSSHGLAVLYEQYF. The CDR3 DNA reads TGTGCCAGCAGTTCTCATGGACTAGCGGTCTTATACGAGCAGTACTTC.

This sequence joins TRBV27 and TRBJ1-5; D uncertain. The CDR3 spans 16 residues. Trimming took off 2 bases at V and 0 bases at J, with 11 bases between the two ends. Germline V lookup: CDR1 MNHEY, CDR2 SMNVEV (reference sequence). The CDR3 coding sequence is TGTGCCAGCAGTTTAAGGACCCCATATAGCAATCAGCCCCAGCATTTT. It translates to CASSLRTPYSNQPQHF.

The rearrangement links TRBV4-3 to TRBJ2-6; D is uncertain. Germline values: CDR1 LGHNA, CDR2 YSLEER. Trimming took 5 bases from V and 5 from J, leaving 19 bases between them. The CDR3 length is 17 residues. CDR3 loop: CASSNSTSQSRANVLTF. The CDR3, as DNA: TGCGCCAGCAGCAACTCGACGTCACAAAGTCGGGCCAACGTCCTGACTTTC.

This clone was recorded a few times. The V gene is TRBV7-2, the J gene TRBJ2-3; possibly TRBD2 for D (5 bases). V lost 4 bases and J 5 bases, leaving 13 bases between the germline ends. This CDR3 comprises 14 residues. Germline V lookup: CDR1 SGHTA, CDR2 FQGNSA. For the CDR3, the DNA is TGTGCCAGCAGCTCGTGGGCGGGCGGAGATACGCAGTATTTT. Residues: CASSSWAGGDTQYF. Filled out from reference TRBV7-2 and TRBJ2-3, the complete variable domain reads GAGVSQSPSNKVTEKGKDVELRCDPISGHTALYWYRQSLGQGLEFLIYFQGNSAPDKSGLPSDRFSAERTGGSVSTLTIQRTQQEDSAVYLCASSSWAGGDTQYFGPGTRLTVL.

The V and J genes are TRBV27 and TRBJ2-1; 9 bases agree with TRBD1. The junction had 9 bases not matched to a gene; V was cut back by 6 bases and J by 3 bases. The CDR3 extends over 16 amino acids. Germline CDR1 and CDR2: MNHEY and SMNVEV (reference sequence). CDR3 in DNA: TGTGCCAGCAGATCCGGGACAGGGTTGGTCTACAATGAGCAGTTCTTC. Translation gives CASRSGTGLVYNEQFF.

V gene TRBV19 combines with J gene TRBJ2-5, with TRBD1 as a possible D gene (7 bases). Germline CDR1 LNHDA, CDR2 SQIVND (reference sequence). V shed 2 bases and J shed 3 bases, with 13 bases lying between them. The CDR3 spans 15 residues. This CDR3 is CASSILAGGKETQYF. The DNA for the CDR3 is TGTGCCAGTAGTATACTTGCAGGGGGGAAAGAGACCCAGTACTTC.

A single count supports this clone. V gene TRBV7-2 combines with J gene TRBJ2-5; D might be TRBD1 (5 bases). The CDR3 has 15 amino acids. Germline CDR1 SGHTA, CDR2 FQGNSA. V lost 2 bases and J lost 2, with 12 bases in between. DNA for the CDR3: TGTGCCAGCAGCTTAATCAGGGTTAGACAAGAGACCCAGTACTTC. This encodes CASSLIRVRQETQYF.

This chain uses TRBV5-6 with TRBJ1-3, with D perhaps matching TRBD1 (5 bases). The CDR3 sequence is 17 residues long. V shed 0 bases and J shed 0 bases, with 13 bases lying between them. Germline-derived CDR1 and CDR2 are SGHDT and YYEEEE. CDR3 DNA: TGTGCCAGCAGCTTGGTCACGCAGGGAGGCTCTGGAAACACCATATATTTT. Translation gives CASSLVTQGGSGNTIYF.

This rearrangement joins TRBV30 to TRBJ2-1, with a possible D match to TRBD1 (5 bases). Germline V gene data show CDR1 as GTSNPN and CDR2 as SVGIG (reference sequence). Trimming pared 2 bases from V and 4 bases from J, leaving 15 bases between. This CDR3 has 15 residues. The chain's CDR3 is CAWSPTGVEYNEQFF. The CDR3 region has the DNA TGTGCCTGGAGTCCCACAGGAGTGGAGTACAATGAGCAGTTCTTC.

This clone was seen a few times. V gene TRBV29-1 combines with J gene TRBJ2-1; tentatively, D is TRBD1 (6 bases). The CDR3 sequence is 14 residues long. Trimming removed 4 bases from V and 4 bases from J, with 14 bases in between. Germline lookup yields CDR1 SQVTM and CDR2 ANQGSEA. The CDR3 loop reads CSVARGGPYNEQFF. The CDR3 coding sequence is TGCAGCGTTGCCCGAGGGGGACCTTACAATGAGCAGTTCTTC.

A remark on this clone: This same CDR3 is encoded by further DNA sequences in the sample. This chain connects TRBV5-1 to TRBJ2-1, with D possibly TRBD1 on 7 matching bases. CDR3 length: 17 amino acids. CDR1 SGHRS and CDR2 YFSETQ come from the germline V gene. V lost 0 bases to trimming and J lost 0 bases, with 13 bases between them. The DNA of the CDR3 is TGCGCCAGCAGCTTGGTCGCAGGGGGGAGCTCCTACAATGAGCAGTTCTTC. It translates to CASSLVAGGSSYNEQFF. Using reference TRBV5-1 and TRBJ2-1 for the parts outside the CDR3, the full variable domain is KAGVTQTPRYLIKTRGQQVTLSCSPISGHRSVSWYQQTPGQGLQFLFEYFSETQRNKGNFPGRFSGRQFSNSRSEMNVSTLELGDSALYLCASSLVAGGSSYNEQFFGPGTRLTVL.

CDR3 nucleotides: TGTGCCAGCAGCTTAGATAGGCGGAGATCTAATGAAAAACTGTTTTTT. Amino acid sequence: CASSLDRRRSNEKLFF. This rearrangement joins TRBV11-2 to TRBJ1-4, with D hard to call. The CDR3 contains 16 residues. Trimming took off 0 bases at V and 3 bases at J, with 11 bases between the two ends. Germline CDR1 and CDR2: SGHAT and FQNNGV.

This chain uses TRBV11-2 with TRBJ2-7; D not resolved. Germline values: CDR1 SGHAT, CDR2 FQNNGV. The CDR3 sequence is 13 residues long. V lost 0 bases and J lost 7, with 10 bases in between. The CDR3 spells CASSLDSIGEQYF. In nucleotides, the CDR3 is TGTGCCAGCAGCTTAGATAGCATCGGAGAGCAGTACTTC.

This clone has only a few counts. The chain uses TRBV28 and TRBJ1-3; D perhaps matches TRBD1 (5 bases). In germline, CDR1 is MDHEN, CDR2 SYDVKM. The CDR3 runs 13 residues. Deletions cut 1 base from V and 7 bases from J, with 8 bases between. The CDR3 region has the DNA TGTGCCAGCAGTTTATCTTGGGGGAACACCATATATTTT. Translated: CASSLSWGNTIYF.

The rearrangement joins TRBV2 to TRBJ2-7; D uncertain. V was clipped by 3 bases and J by 8 bases, with 11 bases between them. From germline, CDR1 is SNHLY and CDR2 FYNNEI. This CDR3 is built from 12 residues. The CDR3 DNA follows: TGTGCCAGCAGTGAGGAGTTGGGTCAGCAGTACTTC. Translated: CASSEELGQQYF.